A selection of T cell receptor beta chains follows, all from one sample in a study of CD8+ T cells in alopecia areata. The protocol was immunoSEQ multiplex PCR, while the TCRdb copy is restricted to in-frame clones and leaves out a portion. This sample carries about 210,000 clones, 35% to 40% of them seen once, and the ten largest clones take just under 0.5%. Specimen: CD4+ T cells sorted from blood, collected between weeks 30 and 35, from a patient treated with tofacitinib. These receptors were taken from a human donor with alopecia areata. CDR3s include the opening cysteine and the closing phenylalanine or tryptophan. The D gene is left open where the match is weak. Not every row has a clone size; where given, it reads once, few, many or a size class.

j_call: TRBJ1-1
v_call: TRBV18
clone_size: .
d_call: .
cdr3_aa: CASSQQGANTEAFF
cdr3_nt: TGTGCCAGCTCACAACAGGGAGCGAACACTGAAGCTTTCTTT

j_call: TRBJ1-1
v_call: TRBV29-1
clone_size: few
d_call: .
cdr3_aa: CSVDPGIMNTEAFF
cdr3_nt: TGCAGCGTTGATCCCGGGATAATGAACACTGAAGCTTTCTTT

j_call: TRBJ1-1
v_call: TRBV14
clone_size: few
d_call: .
cdr3_aa: CASSQGRGLNTEAFF
cdr3_nt: TGTGCCAGCAGCCAAGGCCGGGGGCTGAACACTGAAGCTTTCTTT

j_call: TRBJ1-2
v_call: TRBV29-1
clone_size: few
d_call: .
cdr3_aa: CSVEAPGGYTF
cdr3_nt: TGCAGCGTTGAAGCCCCCGGAGGCTACACCTTC

j_call: TRBJ2-1
v_call: TRBV18
clone_size: .
d_call: TRBD2
cdr3_aa: CASSPGSGDEQFF
cdr3_nt: TGTGCCAGCTCACCAGGTAGCGGGGATGAGCAGTTCTTC

j_call: TRBJ1-1
v_call: TRBV6-5
clone_size: few
d_call: .
cdr3_aa: CASSYGGDTEAFF
cdr3_nt: TGTGCCAGCAGTTACGGGGGGGACACTGAAGCTTTCTTT

j_call: TRBJ1-4
v_call: TRBV20-1
clone_size: .
d_call: .
cdr3_aa: CSARGGEKLFF
cdr3_nt: TGCAGTGCCCGGGGTGGCGAAAAACTGTTTTTT

j_call: TRBJ2-5
v_call: TRBV5-1
clone_size: .
d_call: .
cdr3_aa: CASSFGQEETQYF
cdr3_nt: TGCGCCAGCAGCTTCGGACAAGAAGAGACCCAGTACTTC

j_call: TRBJ2-3
v_call: TRBV19
clone_size: few
d_call: TRBD2
cdr3_aa: CASRRGSTDTQYF
cdr3_nt: TGTGCCAGTAGGCGGGGGAGCACAGATACGCAGTATTTT

j_call: TRBJ2-7
v_call: TRBV30
clone_size: .
d_call: .
cdr3_aa: CAWSGEGTYEQYF
cdr3_nt: TGTGCCTGGAGTGGCGAGGGGACCTACGAGCAGTACTTC

j_call: TRBJ2-2
v_call: TRBV5-1
clone_size: .
d_call: .
cdr3_aa: CASSSEQGYGELFF
cdr3_nt: TGCGCCAGCAGCTCCGAACAGGGATACGGGGAGCTGTTTTTT

j_call: TRBJ1-2
v_call: TRBV5-1
clone_size: .
d_call: TRBD1
cdr3_aa: CASSPTGTASYGYTF
cdr3_nt: TGCGCCAGCAGCCCGACTGGGACAGCGAGCTATGGCTACACCTTC

j_call: TRBJ1-6
v_call: TRBV6-5
clone_size: .
d_call: .
cdr3_aa: CASRGGNSPLHF
cdr3_nt: TGTGCCAGCAGAGGCGGGAATTCACCCCTCCACTTT

j_call: TRBJ2-7
v_call: TRBV2
clone_size: .
d_call: .
cdr3_aa: CASSEPYYSQLYEQYF
cdr3_nt: TGTGCCAGCAGTGAACCGTACTACAGTCAACTCTACGAGCAGTACTTC

j_call: TRBJ1-5
v_call: TRBV7-2
clone_size: .
d_call: TRBD1
cdr3_aa: CASSRQTGEVQPQHF
cdr3_nt: TGTGCCAGCAGCCGACAGACAGGGGAAGTCCAGCCCCAGCATTTT

j_call: TRBJ1-1
v_call: TRBV29-1
clone_size: .
d_call: .
cdr3_aa: CSVRRGASVNTEAFF
cdr3_nt: TGCAGCGTACGTCGGGGGGCTTCGGTGAACACTGAAGCTTTCTTT

j_call: TRBJ1-1
v_call: TRBV9
clone_size: once
d_call: .
cdr3_aa: CASSVQGLTEAFF
cdr3_nt: TGTGCCAGCAGCGTTCAGGGTCTCACTGAAGCTTTCTTT

j_call: TRBJ2-2
v_call: TRBV14
clone_size: .
d_call: .
cdr3_aa: CASSHSGRTRTGELFF
cdr3_nt: TGTGCCAGCAGCCATTCGGGCCGAACCCGGACCGGGGAGCTGTTTTTT

j_call: TRBJ1-5
v_call: TRBV2
clone_size: few
d_call: .
cdr3_aa: CASSFTGGYQPQHF
cdr3_nt: TGTGCCAGCAGTTTCACCGGGGGGTATCAGCCCCAGCATTTT

j_call: TRBJ1-2
v_call: TRBV29-1
clone_size: few
d_call: TRBD1
cdr3_aa: CSVRDRAMYGYTF
cdr3_nt: TGCAGCGTGAGGGACAGGGCCATGTATGGCTACACCTTC

j_call: TRBJ2-4
v_call: TRBV29-1
clone_size: few
d_call: .
cdr3_aa: CSVEGPGGGNIQYF
cdr3_nt: TGCAGCGTTGAAGGCCCAGGGGGGGGAAACATTCAGTACTTC

j_call: TRBJ2-1
v_call: TRBV19
clone_size: .
d_call: TRBD2
cdr3_aa: CASSIPPGRDEQFF
cdr3_nt: TGTGCCAGTAGTATTCCCCCAGGGAGGGATGAGCAGTTCTTC

j_call: TRBJ1-5
v_call: TRBV2
clone_size: .
d_call: TRBD1
cdr3_aa: CASGEQGGPSQHF
cdr3_nt: TGTGCCAGCGGGGAGCAGGGGGGCCCGTCCCAGCATTTT

j_call: TRBJ1-4
v_call: TRBV7-9
clone_size: .
d_call: .
cdr3_aa: CLGATNEKLFF
cdr3_nt: TGCCTGGGGGCAACTAATGAAAAACTGTTTTTT

j_call: TRBJ2-7
v_call: TRBV6-6
clone_size: .
d_call: .
cdr3_aa: CASSYGYTSYEQYF
cdr3_nt: TGTGCCAGCAGTTACGGTTACACTTCCTACGAGCAGTACTTC

j_call: TRBJ2-7
v_call: TRBV18
clone_size: .
d_call: .
cdr3_aa: CASSPRNGVNEQYF
cdr3_nt: TGTGCCAGCTCACCCCGGAATGGGGTTAACGAGCAGTACTTC

j_call: TRBJ2-3
v_call: TRBV5-1
clone_size: few
d_call: .
cdr3_aa: CASSLAGTTDTQYF
cdr3_nt: TGCGCCAGCAGCTTGGCGGGGACGACAGATACGCAGTATTTT

j_call: TRBJ1-2
v_call: TRBV6-5
clone_size: .
d_call: TRBD1
cdr3_aa: CASSYSGTGVYGYTF
cdr3_nt: TGTGCCAGCAGTTACTCCGGTACAGGGGTCTATGGCTACACCTTC

j_call: TRBJ1-6
v_call: TRBV7-6
clone_size: .
d_call: TRBD1
cdr3_aa: CASSPRTGGGGYSPLHF
cdr3_nt: TGTGCCAGCAGCCCAAGGACAGGGGGCGGCGGATATTCACCCCTCCACTTT

j_call: TRBJ2-7
v_call: TRBV5-1
clone_size: few
d_call: TRBD1
cdr3_aa: CASSVNRGASYEQYF
cdr3_nt: TGCGCCAGCAGCGTCAACAGGGGGGCCTCCTACGAGCAGTACTTC

j_call: TRBJ1-1
v_call: TRBV18
clone_size: .
d_call: TRBD1
cdr3_aa: CASSPGTGGITEAFF
cdr3_nt: TGTGCCAGCTCACCAGGGACAGGGGGAATCACTGAAGCTTTCTTT

j_call: TRBJ1-2
v_call: TRBV4-1
clone_size: .
d_call: .
cdr3_aa: CASSQGDHFYGYTF
cdr3_nt: TGCGCCAGCAGCCAAGGGGACCACTTCTATGGCTACACCTTC

j_call: TRBJ1-1
v_call: TRBV5-6
clone_size: .
d_call: .
cdr3_aa: CASSLARAGLAFF
cdr3_nt: TGTGCCAGCAGCTTGGCCCGGGCAGGGCTAGCTTTCTTT

j_call: TRBJ2-1
v_call: TRBV10-3
clone_size: few
d_call: TRBD2
cdr3_aa: CATRTSYEQFF
cdr3_nt: TGTGCCACTAGGACTAGCTATGAGCAGTTCTTC

j_call: TRBJ2-7
v_call: TRBV5-1
clone_size: .
d_call: TRBD2
cdr3_aa: CASYGGSYEQYF
cdr3_nt: TGCGCCAGTTACGGGGGGAGCTACGAGCAGTACTTC

j_call: TRBJ1-4
v_call: TRBV29-1
clone_size: .
d_call: .
cdr3_aa: CSAKWDEKLFF
cdr3_nt: TGCAGCGCGAAATGGGATGAAAAACTGTTTTTT

j_call: TRBJ1-1
v_call: TRBV2
clone_size: .
d_call: .
cdr3_aa: CASSVEGYTEAFF
cdr3_nt: TGTGCCAGCAGTGTGGAAGGGTACACTGAAGCTTTCTTT

j_call: TRBJ2-3
v_call: TRBV5-4
clone_size: .
d_call: .
cdr3_aa: CASSFSATSTDTQYF
cdr3_nt: TGTGCCAGCAGCTTCTCGGCTACAAGCACAGATACGCAGTATTTT

j_call: TRBJ2-2
v_call: TRBV11-2
clone_size: few
d_call: .
cdr3_aa: CASIDRTIGGELFF
cdr3_nt: TGTGCCAGCATCGACCGGACTATAGGCGGGGAGCTGTTTTTT

j_call: TRBJ2-7
v_call: TRBV6-5
clone_size: few
d_call: .
cdr3_aa: CASSPGLLISYEQYF
cdr3_nt: TGTGCCAGCAGTCCTGGACTGTTGATCTCCTACGAGCAGTACTTC

j_call: TRBJ1-1
v_call: TRBV5-6
clone_size: few
d_call: .
cdr3_aa: CASTTGRTEAFF
cdr3_nt: TGTGCCAGCACCACGGGTAGAACTGAAGCTTTCTTT